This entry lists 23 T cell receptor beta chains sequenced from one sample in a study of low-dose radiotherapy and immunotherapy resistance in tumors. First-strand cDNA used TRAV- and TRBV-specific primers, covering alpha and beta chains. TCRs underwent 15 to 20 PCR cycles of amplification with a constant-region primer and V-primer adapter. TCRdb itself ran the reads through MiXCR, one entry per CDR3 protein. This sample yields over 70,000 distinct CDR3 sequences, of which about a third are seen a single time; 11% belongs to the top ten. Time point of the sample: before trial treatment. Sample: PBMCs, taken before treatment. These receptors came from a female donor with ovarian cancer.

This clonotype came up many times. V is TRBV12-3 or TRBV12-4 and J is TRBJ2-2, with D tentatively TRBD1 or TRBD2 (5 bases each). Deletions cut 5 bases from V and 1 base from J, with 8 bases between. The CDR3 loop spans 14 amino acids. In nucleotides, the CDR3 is TGTGCCAGCAGTCGGGACCGGAACACCGGGGAGCTGTTTTTT. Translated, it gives CASSRDRNTGELFF.

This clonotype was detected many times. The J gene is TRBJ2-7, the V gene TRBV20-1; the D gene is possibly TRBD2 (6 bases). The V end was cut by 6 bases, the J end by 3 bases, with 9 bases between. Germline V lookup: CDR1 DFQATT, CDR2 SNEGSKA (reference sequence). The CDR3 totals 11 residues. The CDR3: CSAIGGYEQYF. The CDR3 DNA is TGCAGTGCCATCGGGGGCTACGAGCAGTACTTC.

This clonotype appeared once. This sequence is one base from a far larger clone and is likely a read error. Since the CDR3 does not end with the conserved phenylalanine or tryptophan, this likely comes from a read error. The CDR3 DNA follows: TGTGCCAGCAGCATAAAGGGGGGCACCGGGGAGCTGTTTTAT. Encoded protein: CASSIKGGTGELFY. J is TRBJ2-2 and V is TRBV28; the D call may be TRBD1 or TRBD2 (6 bases each). The CDR3 spans 14 residues. V dropped 6 bases and J dropped 4 bases, with 12 bases sitting between them. Germline CDR1 and CDR2: MDHEN and SYDVKM.

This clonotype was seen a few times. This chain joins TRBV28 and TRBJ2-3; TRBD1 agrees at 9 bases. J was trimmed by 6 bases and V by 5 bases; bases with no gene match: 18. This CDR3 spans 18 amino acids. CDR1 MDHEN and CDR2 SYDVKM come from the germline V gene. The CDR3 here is CASSPTLVDYGTGDTQYF. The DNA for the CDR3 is TGTGCCAGCAGTCCAACCCTCGTGGACTACGGGACAGGGGATACGCAGTATTTT.

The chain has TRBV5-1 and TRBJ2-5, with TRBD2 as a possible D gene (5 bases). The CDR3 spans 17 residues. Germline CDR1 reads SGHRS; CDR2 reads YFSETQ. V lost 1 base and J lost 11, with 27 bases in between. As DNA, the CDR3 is TGCGCCAGCAGCTTGTTAGTCAGCGGTAGCTCCTACAATGAGCAGTACTTC. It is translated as CASSLLVSGSSYNEQYF.

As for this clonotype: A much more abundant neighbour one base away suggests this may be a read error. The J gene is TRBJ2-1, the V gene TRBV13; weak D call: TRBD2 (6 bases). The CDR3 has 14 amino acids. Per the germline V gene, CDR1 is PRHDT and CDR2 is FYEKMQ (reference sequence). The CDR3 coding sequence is TGTGTCAGCAGCCGTCTAGCGCGCCACAATGAGCAGTTCTTC. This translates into CVSSRLARHNEQFF.

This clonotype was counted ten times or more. CDR3 loop: CASSLRGTGELFF. CDR3 nucleotide sequence: TGTGCCAGCAGCTTAAGGGGGACCGGGGAGCTGTTTTTT. V usage is TRBV11-3 and J usage is TRBJ2-2, with D possibly TRBD1 on 6 matching bases. V lost 2 bases and J 5 bases, leaving 6 bases between the germline ends. Germline lookup yields CDR1 SGHNT and CDR2 YENEEA. CDR3 length: 13 amino acids.

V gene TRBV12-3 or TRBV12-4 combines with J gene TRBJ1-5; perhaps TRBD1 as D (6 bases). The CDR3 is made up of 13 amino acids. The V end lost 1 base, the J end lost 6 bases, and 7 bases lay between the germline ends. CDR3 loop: CASSLGGGQPQHF. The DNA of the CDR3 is TGTGCCAGCAGTTTAGGAGGGGGTCAGCCCCAGCATTTT.

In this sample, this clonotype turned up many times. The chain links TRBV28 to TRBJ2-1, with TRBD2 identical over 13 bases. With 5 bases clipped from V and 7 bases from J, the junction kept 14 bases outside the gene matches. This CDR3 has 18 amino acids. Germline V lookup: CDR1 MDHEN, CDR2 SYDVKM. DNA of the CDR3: TGTGCCAGCAGTCGGGGGGGACTAGCGGGGATTTGGGGTAATGAGCAGTTCTTC. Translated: CASSRGGLAGIWGNEQFF.

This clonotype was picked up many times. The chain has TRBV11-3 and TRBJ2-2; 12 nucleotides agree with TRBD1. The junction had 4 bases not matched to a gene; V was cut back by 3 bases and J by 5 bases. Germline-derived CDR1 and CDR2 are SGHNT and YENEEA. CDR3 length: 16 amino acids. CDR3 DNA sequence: TGTGCCAGCAGCTTGGGACAGGGGGCGAGGACCGGGGAGCTGTTTTTT. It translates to CASSLGQGARTGELFF. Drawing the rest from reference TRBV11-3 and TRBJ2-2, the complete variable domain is EAGVVQSPRYKIIEKKQPVAFWCNPISGHNTLYWYLQNLGQGPELLIRYENEEAVDDSQLPKDRFSAERLKGVDSTLKIQPAELGDSAVYLCASSLGQGARTGELFFGEGSRLTVL.

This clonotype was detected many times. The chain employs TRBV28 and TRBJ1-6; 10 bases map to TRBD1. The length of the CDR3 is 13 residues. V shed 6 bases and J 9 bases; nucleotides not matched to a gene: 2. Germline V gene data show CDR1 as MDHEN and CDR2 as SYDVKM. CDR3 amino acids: CASRGTGVSPLHF. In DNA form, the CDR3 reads TGTGCCAGCAGAGGGACAGGGGTTTCACCCCTCCACTTT.

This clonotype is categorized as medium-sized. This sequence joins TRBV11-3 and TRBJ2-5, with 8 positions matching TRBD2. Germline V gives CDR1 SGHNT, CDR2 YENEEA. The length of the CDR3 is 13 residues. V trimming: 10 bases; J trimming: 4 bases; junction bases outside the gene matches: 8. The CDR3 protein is CATSGGGRETQYF. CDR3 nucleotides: TGTGCCACCTCGGGCGGGGGGCGAGAGACCCAGTACTTC.

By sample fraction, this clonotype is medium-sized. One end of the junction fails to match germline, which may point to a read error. CDR3 in amino acids: CASSRGGYGANVLTF. Here the CDR3 DNA reads TGTGCCAGCAGCCGGGGCGGATATGGGGCCAACGTCCTGACTTTC. The chain is built from TRBV5-1 and TRBJ2-6; the D call may be TRBD1 or TRBD2 (5 bases each). Germline V gene data show CDR1 as SGHRS and CDR2 as YFSETQ. The CDR3 loop spans 15 amino acids.

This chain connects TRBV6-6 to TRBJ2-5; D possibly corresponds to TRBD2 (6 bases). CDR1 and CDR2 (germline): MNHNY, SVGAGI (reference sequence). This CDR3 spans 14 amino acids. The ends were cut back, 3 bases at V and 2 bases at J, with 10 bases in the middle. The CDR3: CASSYGAGQETQYF. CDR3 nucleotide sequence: TGTGCCAGCAGTTATGGTGCGGGACAAGAGACCCAGTACTTC.

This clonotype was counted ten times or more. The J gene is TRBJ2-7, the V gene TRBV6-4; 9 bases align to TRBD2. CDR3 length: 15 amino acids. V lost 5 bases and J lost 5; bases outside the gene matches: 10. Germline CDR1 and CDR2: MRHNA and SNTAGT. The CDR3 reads CASSPGSGGMNEQYF. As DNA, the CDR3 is TGTGCCAGCAGTCCGGGGAGCGGGGGGATGAACGAGCAGTACTTC.

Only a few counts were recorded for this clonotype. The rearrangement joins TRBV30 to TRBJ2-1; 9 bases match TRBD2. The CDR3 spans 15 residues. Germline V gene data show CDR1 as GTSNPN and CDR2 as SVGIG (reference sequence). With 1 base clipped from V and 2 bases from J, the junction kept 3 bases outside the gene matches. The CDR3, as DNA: TGTGCCTGGAGTGATAGCGGGGGAGCCTACAATGAGCAGTTCTTC. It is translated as CAWSDSGGAYNEQFF.

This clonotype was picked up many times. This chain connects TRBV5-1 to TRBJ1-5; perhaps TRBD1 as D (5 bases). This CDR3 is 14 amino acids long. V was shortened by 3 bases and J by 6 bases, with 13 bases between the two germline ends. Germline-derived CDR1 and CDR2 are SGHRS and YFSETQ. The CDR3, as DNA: TGCGCCAGCAGCTGGGAAGGGGCCGGTCAGCCCCAGCATTTT. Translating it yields CASSWEGAGQPQHF.

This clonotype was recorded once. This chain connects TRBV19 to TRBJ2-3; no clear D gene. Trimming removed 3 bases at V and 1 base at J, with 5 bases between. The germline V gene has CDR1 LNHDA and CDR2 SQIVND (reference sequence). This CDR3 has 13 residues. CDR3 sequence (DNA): TGTGCCAGTAGTATCGTCCGCACAGATACGCAGTATTTT. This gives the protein CASSIVRTDTQYF.

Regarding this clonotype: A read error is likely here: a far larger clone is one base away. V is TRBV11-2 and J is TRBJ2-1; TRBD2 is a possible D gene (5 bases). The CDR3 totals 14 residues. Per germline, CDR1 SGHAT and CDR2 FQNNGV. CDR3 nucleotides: TGCGTCAGCAGCTTGGGGAGCGCCTACAATGAGCAGTTCTTC. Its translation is CVSSLGSAYNEQFF.

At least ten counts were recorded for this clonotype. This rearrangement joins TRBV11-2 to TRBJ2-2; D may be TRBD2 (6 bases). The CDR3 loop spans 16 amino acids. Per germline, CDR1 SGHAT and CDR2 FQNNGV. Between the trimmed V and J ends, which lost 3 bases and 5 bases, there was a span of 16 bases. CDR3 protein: CASSFSALGGTGELFF. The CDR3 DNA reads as TGTGCCAGCAGCTTTAGCGCCCTTGGGGGGACCGGGGAGCTGTTTTTT.

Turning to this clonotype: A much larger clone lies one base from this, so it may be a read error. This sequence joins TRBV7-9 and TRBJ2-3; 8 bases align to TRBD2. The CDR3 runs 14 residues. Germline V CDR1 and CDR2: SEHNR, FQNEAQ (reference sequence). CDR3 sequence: CVSSRGGILDTQYF. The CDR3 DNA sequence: TGTGTCAGCTCCCGGGGGGGCATTTTAGATACGCAGTATTTT. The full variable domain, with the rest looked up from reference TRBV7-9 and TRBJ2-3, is DTGVSQNPRHKITKRGQNVTFRCDPISEHNRLYWYRQTLGQGPEFLTYFQNEAQLEKSRLLSDRFSAERPKGSFSTLEIQRTEQGDSAMYLCVSSRGGILDTQYFGPGTRLTVL.

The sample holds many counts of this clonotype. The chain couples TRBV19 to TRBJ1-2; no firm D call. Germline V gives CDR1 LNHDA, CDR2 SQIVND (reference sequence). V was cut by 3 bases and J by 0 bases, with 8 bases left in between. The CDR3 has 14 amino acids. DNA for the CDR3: TGTGCCAGTAGTATGGAGGGTACTAACTATGGCTACACCTTC. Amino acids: CASSMEGTNYGYTF.

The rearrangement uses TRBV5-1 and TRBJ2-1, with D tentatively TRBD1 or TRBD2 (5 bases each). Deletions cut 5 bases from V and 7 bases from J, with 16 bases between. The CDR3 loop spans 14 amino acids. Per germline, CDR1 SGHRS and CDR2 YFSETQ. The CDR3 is CASSPNIGGNEQFF. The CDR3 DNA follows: TGCGCCAGCAGTCCCAATATTGGGGGTAATGAGCAGTTCTTC.